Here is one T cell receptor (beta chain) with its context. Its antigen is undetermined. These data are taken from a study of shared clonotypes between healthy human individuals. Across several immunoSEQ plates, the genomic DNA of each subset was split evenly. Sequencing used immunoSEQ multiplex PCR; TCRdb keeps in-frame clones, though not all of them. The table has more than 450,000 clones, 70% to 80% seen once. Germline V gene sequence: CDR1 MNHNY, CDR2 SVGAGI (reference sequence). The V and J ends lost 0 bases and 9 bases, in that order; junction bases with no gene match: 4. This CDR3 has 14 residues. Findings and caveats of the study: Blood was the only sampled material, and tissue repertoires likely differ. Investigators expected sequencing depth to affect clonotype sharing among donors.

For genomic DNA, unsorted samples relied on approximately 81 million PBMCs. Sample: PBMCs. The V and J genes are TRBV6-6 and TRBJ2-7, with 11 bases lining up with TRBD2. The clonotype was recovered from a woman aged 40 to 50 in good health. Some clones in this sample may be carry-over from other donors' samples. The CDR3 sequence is CASSYSTSGERQYF. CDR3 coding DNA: TGTGCCAGCAGTTACTCGACTAGCGGGGAGAGGCAGTACTTC.